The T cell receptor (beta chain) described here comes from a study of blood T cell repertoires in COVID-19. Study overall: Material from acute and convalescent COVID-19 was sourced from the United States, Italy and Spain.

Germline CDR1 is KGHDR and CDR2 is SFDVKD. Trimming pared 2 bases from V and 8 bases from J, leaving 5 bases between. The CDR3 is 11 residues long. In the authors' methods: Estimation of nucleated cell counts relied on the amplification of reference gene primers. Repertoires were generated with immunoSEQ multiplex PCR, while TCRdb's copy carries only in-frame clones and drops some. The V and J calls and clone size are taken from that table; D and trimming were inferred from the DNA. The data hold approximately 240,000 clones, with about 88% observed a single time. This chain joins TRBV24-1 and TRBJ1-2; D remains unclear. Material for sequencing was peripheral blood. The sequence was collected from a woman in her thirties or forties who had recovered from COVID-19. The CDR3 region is CATSDSGGYTF. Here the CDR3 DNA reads TGTGCCACCAGTGATTCGGGAGGCTACACCTTC.